This TCR beta chain was retrieved from a study of regulatory T cells in long-lasting Graves disease. The CDR3 contains 14 residues. V gave up 6 bases and J gave up 5 bases, with 16 bases separating them. In germline, CDR1 is MNHNS, CDR2 SASEGT. The time point here: newly diagnosed GD, antithyroid drugs for less than 3 months. RNA isolated from PBMCs was used to make the TCR library. Overall study findings and caveats: Persistent disease was characterized by preferential usage of TRBV28, TRBJ1-2 and TRBJ2-5. Persistent-disease Graves' patients showed less TCR diversity than new cases.

CDR3 regions were amplified by Arm-PCR using iRepertoire HTBI primers to build TCR beta libraries. TCRdb analysed the multiplex PCR reads with MiXCR anew, one entry per CDR3 protein. The data contain 520,000 or so distinct CDR3 sequences, approximately 12% of them singletons. This clonotype was counted many times. The antigen is unknown. This sample was also put to use in a study of T cells in Graves' hyperthyroidism and ophthalmopathy.

The sequences come from peripheral blood mononuclear cells (PBMCs), collected at new diagnosis, from a patient treated with antithyroid drugs. This rearrangement joins TRBV6-1 to TRBJ2-5; the D gene is possibly TRBD2 (5 bases). The clonotype originates from a woman aged 25 to 39 with Graves disease. CDR3 DNA: TGTGCCAGCAGAAGGATTGGAGGTTATGAGACCCAGTACTTC. Encoded protein: CASRRIGGYETQYF.